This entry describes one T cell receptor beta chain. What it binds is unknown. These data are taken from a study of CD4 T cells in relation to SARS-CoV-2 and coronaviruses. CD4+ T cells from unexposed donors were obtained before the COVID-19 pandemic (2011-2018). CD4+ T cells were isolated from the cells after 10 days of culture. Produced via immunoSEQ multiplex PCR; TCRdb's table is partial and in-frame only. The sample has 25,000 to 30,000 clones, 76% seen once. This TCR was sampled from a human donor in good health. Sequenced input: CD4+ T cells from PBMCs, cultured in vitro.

The CDR3 reads CASSLRGHSGANVLTF. The CDR3 DNA reads TGTGCCAGCAGCTTACGGGGGCATTCTGGGGCCAACGTCCTGACTTTC. V and J are TRBV7-9 and TRBJ2-6, with D perhaps matching TRBD1 or TRBD2 (6 bases each). The V gene's germline CDR1 is SEHNR and CDR2 FQNEAQ (reference sequence). CDR3 length equals 16 residues. The germline V and J ends were trimmed by 2 bases and 1 base, with 9 bases remaining between them.